The 25 T cell receptor beta chains below all came from one sample that was sequenced in a study of CD8+ T cells in alopecia areata. Isolated RNA was reverse transcribed into cDNA used as the sequencing template. Clones were sequenced by immunoSEQ multiplex PCR, and TCRdb holds only the in-frame ones, with some missing. Of about 130,000 clones in the sample, about 50% were seen once. The input for sequencing was CD8+ T cells sorted from blood, taken at week 0. The receptor set was obtained from a human donor with alopecia areata.

The rearrangement links TRBV5-6 to TRBJ2-7; D gene uncertain. The length of the CDR3 is 14 residues. The V and J ends lost 4 bases and 2 bases respectively, with 13 bases between them. CDR1 SGHDT and CDR2 YYEEEE come from the germline V gene. CDR3 sequence: CASSPGMGAYEQYF. In DNA, the CDR3 is TGTGCCAGCAGCCCCGGTATGGGCGCCTACGAGCAGTACTTC.

This clone came up a few times. The chain couples TRBV13 to TRBJ1-1; no reliable D call. CDR3 length: 13 residues. Looked up from germline, CDR1 is PRHDT and CDR2 is FYEKMQ (reference sequence). V lost 4 bases, J lost 8 bases, and 14 bases lay in between. The CDR3: CASSSEGLREAFF. Here the CDR3 DNA reads TGTGCCAGCAGCTCCGAGGGATTAAGGGAAGCTTTCTTT.

The genes are TRBV7-8 and TRBJ1-5; no clear D. The CDR3 is 15 amino acids. The V and J ends lost 6 bases and 4 bases respectively, with 16 bases between them. In germline, CDR1 is SGHVS, CDR2 FQNEAQ. The CDR3 region is CASRSGRVGNQPQHF. DNA of the CDR3: TGTGCCAGCAGATCGGGCAGAGTCGGAAATCAGCCCCAGCATTTT.

The chain links TRBV27 to TRBJ2-5; TRBD1 might be the D (6 bases). Germline-derived CDR1 and CDR2 are MNHEY and SMNVEV (reference sequence). Trimming cost V 6 bases and J 7 bases, with 15 bases left between them. CDR3 size: 13 residues. CDR3 bases: TGTGCCAGCAGCCCGCAGGGGCGAGGGACCCAGTACTTC. Protein sequence: CASSPQGRGTQYF.

The chain recombines TRBV30 with TRBJ1-1, with D hard to call. The V gene's germline CDR1 is GTSNPN and CDR2 SVGIG (reference sequence). The CDR3 loop spans 15 amino acids. V was pared by 3 bases and J by 5 bases, with 19 bases between. CDR3 residues: CAWRGRPTPGTEAFF. CDR3 nucleotides: TGTGCCTGGAGGGGCCGTCCAACGCCCGGTACTGAAGCTTTCTTT.

In its sample, this clone was seen a few times. V gene TRBV29-1 combines with J gene TRBJ2-7; D may be TRBD1 (6 bases). V lost 7 bases and J lost 0, with 13 bases in between. In germline, CDR1 is SQVTM, CDR2 ANQGSEA. CDR3 length equals 13 residues. CDR3 amino acids: CSAQTGGSYEQYF. The CDR3 DNA reads as TGCAGCGCCCAGACAGGAGGCTCCTACGAGCAGTACTTC.

The chain uses TRBV15 and TRBJ2-7; D is possibly TRBD2 (6 bases). Between the trimmed V and J ends, which lost 4 bases and 8 bases, there was a span of 15 bases. From germline, CDR1 is LNHNV and CDR2 YYDKDF (reference sequence). The CDR3 runs 13 residues. CDR3 protein: CATSIPRETKQYF. The CDR3, as DNA: TGTGCCACCAGCATTCCCCGGGAGACCAAGCAGTACTTC.

Worth noting for this clone: The sample holds other DNA sequences that translate to the same CDR3. The gene calls are TRBV6-5 and TRBJ2-5; 11 bases agree with TRBD1. Germline V gene sequence: CDR1 MNHEY, CDR2 SVGAGI. The V segment lost 5 bases and the J segment 5 bases; nucleotides outside the gene matches: 1. The CDR3 is 13 residues long. The CDR3 protein is CASSRDRGETQYF. DNA for the CDR3: TGTGCCAGCAGTCGGGACAGGGGGGAGACCCAGTACTTC.

This CDR3 reads CASQDRGYQPQHF. CDR3 DNA: TGTGCCAGCCAAGACAGGGGTTATCAGCCCCAGCATTTT. This chain links TRBV19 with TRBJ1-5, with 8 nucleotides matching TRBD1. Trimming at V came to 9 bases and at J to 5 bases, leaving 6 bases not matched to a gene. CDR3 length equals 13 residues. From germline, CDR1 is LNHDA and CDR2 SQIVND (reference sequence).

This clone showed up just a few times. The chain employs TRBV7-2 and TRBJ2-3; D remains unclear. Germline CDR1 reads SGHTA; CDR2 reads FQGNSA. V lost 5 bases and J lost 3, with 9 bases in between. The CDR3 totals 13 residues. The CDR3 DNA reads as TGTGCCAGCAGCCCACTCCGTACAGATACGCAGTATTTT. Translating gives CASSPLRTDTQYF. The entire variable domain, with the rest obtained from reference TRBV7-2 and TRBJ2-3, is as follows: GAGVSQSPSNKVTEKGKDVELRCDPISGHTALYWYRQSLGQGLEFLIYFQGNSAPDKSGLPSDRFSAERTGGSVSTLTIQRTQQEDSAVYLCASSPLRTDTQYFGPGTRLTVL.

The chain combines TRBV10-3 with TRBJ1-2; 8 bases agree with TRBD1. The CDR3 runs to 12 residues. The V and J ends lost 11 bases and 2 bases, in that order; junction bases with no gene match: 4. In germline, CDR1 is ENHRY, CDR2 SYGVKD. Here the CDR3 DNA reads TGTGCCCCCGGACAGGGAAACTATGGCTACACCTTC. It translates to CAPGQGNYGYTF.

The chain uses TRBV9 and TRBJ1-2; unclear D gene. Germline V lookup: CDR1 SGDLS, CDR2 YYNGEE. V lost 3 bases, J lost 4 bases, and 4 bases lay in between. There are 11 residues in the CDR3. CDR3: CASSDSYGYTF. The CDR3 bases are TGTGCCAGCAGCGACAGCTATGGCTACACCTTC. Looking up the rest from reference TRBV9 and TRBJ1-2 gives the full variable domain: DSGVTQTPKHLITATGQRVTLRCSPRSGDLSVYWYQQSLDQGLQFLIQYYNGEERAKGNILERFSAQQFPDLHSELNLSSLELGDSALYFCASSDSYGYTFGSGTRLTVV.

This clone was detected only a few times. The V and J genes are TRBV27 and TRBJ2-1; D might be TRBD1 (5 bases). V was clipped by 6 bases and J by 5 bases, with 14 bases between them. Per germline, CDR1 MNHEY and CDR2 SMNVEV (reference sequence). This CDR3 is built from 14 residues. The CDR3 is CASSPLGADNEQFF. In DNA form, the CDR3 reads TGTGCCAGCAGCCCACTTGGGGCCGACAATGAGCAGTTCTTC.

The V gene is TRBV4-1, the J gene TRBJ2-1; D uncertain. V was pared by 3 bases and J by 4 bases, with 13 bases between. Germline V gene data show CDR1 as MGHRA and CDR2 as YSYEKL. This CDR3 is 15 amino acids long. Written as DNA, the CDR3 is TGCGCCAGCAGCCACTCGGACGGTCCGTACAATGAGCAGTTCTTC. This encodes CASSHSDGPYNEQFF.

This clone showed up many times. V and J are TRBV6-4 and TRBJ1-3; D gene uncertain. The CDR3 loop spans 17 amino acids. Germline V gene lookup returns CDR1 MRHNA and CDR2 SNTAGT. The V end was cut by 0 bases, the J end by 0 bases, with 12 bases between. Here the CDR3 DNA reads TGTGCCAGCAGTGACTCTTTTGACGGTATCTCTGGAAACACCATATATTTT. Its protein is CASSDSFDGISGNTIYF.

The chain links TRBV15 to TRBJ2-2; D uncertain. CDR1 is LNHNV and CDR2 is YYDKDF in the germline V gene (reference sequence). The CDR3 runs to 14 residues. V lost 5 bases to trimming and J lost 6 bases, with 13 bases between them. As DNA, the CDR3 is TGTGCCACCAGCCCTAACCGGCGGTCCGGGGAGCTGTTTTTT. Translating gives CATSPNRRSGELFF. The full variable domain, with the rest looked up from reference TRBV15 and TRBJ2-2, is DAMVIQNPRYQVTQFGKPVTLSCSQTLNHNVMYWYQQKSSQAPKLLFHYYDKDFNNEADTPDNFQSRRPNTSFCFLDIRSPGLGDTAMYLCATSPNRRSGELFFGEGSRLTVL.

The chain recombines TRBV7-9 with TRBJ1-3, with D unresolved. V lost 3 bases and J lost 3, with 3 bases in between. Germline V lookup: CDR1 SEHNR, CDR2 FQNEAQ (reference sequence). The CDR3 covers 12 residues. The CDR3 DNA is TGTGCCAGCAGCTTTCTTGGAAACACCATATATTTT. It specifies CASSFLGNTIYF.

In its sample, this clone was seen once. This chain uses TRBV27 with TRBJ1-2, with D unclear. CDR1 and CDR2 (germline): MNHEY, SMNVEV (reference sequence). This CDR3 contains 14 residues. The V and J ends lost 2 bases and 1 base respectively, with 8 bases between them. The chain's CDR3 is CASSLHRRNYGYTF. The CDR3 DNA sequence: TGTGCCAGCAGTTTACACAGACGTAACTATGGCTACACCTTC.

This sequence joins TRBV6-4 and TRBJ2-6; no clear D gene. The germline V gene has CDR1 MRHNA and CDR2 SNTAGT. The length of the CDR3 is 15 residues. The V gene lost 5 bases and the J gene lost 0 bases, with 8 bases spanning the gap. CDR3 in DNA: TGTGCCAGCAGTTCACAGTCCTCTGGGGCCAACGTCCTGACTTTC. It codes for CASSSQSSGANVLTF.

The chain joins TRBV29-1 to TRBJ2-1; 9 bases fit TRBD2. Germline assignment: CDR1 SQVTM and CDR2 ANQGSEA. Trimming removed 4 bases from V and 4 bases from J; junction bases left unmatched: 2. This CDR3 has 13 residues. The CDR3 sequence is CSVVAGVYNEQFF. The CDR3 DNA is TGCAGCGTTGTAGCGGGGGTGTACAATGAGCAGTTCTTC.

The chain couples TRBV7-9 to TRBJ1-1; unclear D gene. Trimming shortened V by 1 base and J by 6 bases, and 12 bases separated the two germline ends. CDR3 length: 14 amino acids. In germline, CDR1 is SEHNR, CDR2 FQNEAQ (reference sequence). CDR3 sequence (DNA): TGTGCCAGCAGCTTAGTTTCGGCTCCCCCTGAAGCTTTCTTT. Its translation: CASSLVSAPPEAFF. The full variable domain, rest sourced from reference TRBV7-9 and TRBJ1-1, is DTGVSQNPRHKITKRGQNVTFRCDPISEHNRLYWYRQTLGQGPEFLTYFQNEAQLEKSRLLSDRFSAERPKGSFSTLEIQRTEQGDSAMYLCASSLVSAPPEAFFGQGTRLTVV.

This clone was counted once. This chain uses TRBV6-5 with TRBJ2-1; 9 bases are shared with TRBD2. The germline V gene encodes CDR1 MNHEY and CDR2 SVGAGI. The CDR3 sequence is 15 residues long. The trim removed 8 bases at V and 9 bases at J, leaving 14 bases unmatched. CDR3 DNA: TGTGCCAGCGCTAGAGCGGGGGGCCCTCCTGGTGAGCAGTTCTTC. Residues: CASARAGGPPGEQFF.

Here the CDR3 DNA reads TGTGCCAGCAGCTCCCCCTACGAGCAGTACTTC. This codes for CASSSPYEQYF. V is TRBV11-2 and J is TRBJ2-7; D is undetermined. V gave up 4 bases and J gave up 2 bases, with 3 bases separating them. This CDR3 contains 11 residues. Germline V gives CDR1 SGHAT, CDR2 FQNNGV.

The chain joins TRBV6-5 to TRBJ1-1, with D unresolved. CDR3 length: 13 amino acids. The germline V and J ends were trimmed by 6 bases and 1 base, with 9 bases remaining between them. Germline values: CDR1 MNHEY, CDR2 SVGAGI. For the CDR3, the DNA is TGTGCCAGCAGCCTGTCACCGAACACTGAAGCTTTCTTT. Translation: CASSLSPNTEAFF.

The V gene is TRBV9, the J gene TRBJ1-5, with 10 nucleotides matching TRBD1. The CDR3 covers 16 residues. V trimming: 0 bases; J trimming: 3 bases; junction bases outside the gene matches: 3. The germline CDR1 and CDR2 sequences are SGDLS and YYNGEE. This CDR3 is CASSVGTGGANQPQHF. CDR3 sequence (DNA): TGTGCCAGCAGCGTAGGGACAGGGGGAGCCAATCAGCCCCAGCATTTT.